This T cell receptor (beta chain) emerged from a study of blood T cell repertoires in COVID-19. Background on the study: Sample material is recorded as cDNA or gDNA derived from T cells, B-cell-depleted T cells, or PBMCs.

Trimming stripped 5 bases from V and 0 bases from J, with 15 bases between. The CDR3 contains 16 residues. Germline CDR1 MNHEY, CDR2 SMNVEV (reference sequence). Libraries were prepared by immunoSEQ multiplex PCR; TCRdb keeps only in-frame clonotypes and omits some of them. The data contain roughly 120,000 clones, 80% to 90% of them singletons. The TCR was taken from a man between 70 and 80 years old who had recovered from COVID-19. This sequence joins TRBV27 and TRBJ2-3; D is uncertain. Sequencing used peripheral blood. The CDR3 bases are TGTGCCAGCAGTCCCCCCCGAGGCGCTAGCACAGATACGCAGTATTTT. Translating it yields CASSPPRGASTDTQYF.